These T cell receptor beta chains were read from a single sample in a study of T cell responses to AZD1222 COVID-19 vaccine. The table came from immunoSEQ multiplex PCR; TCRdb's copy has only in-frame clones and leaves some out. The sample includes 80,000 to 95,000 clones, less than 95% seen only once; the top ten take roughly 5.9%. The sequencing used peripheral blood, collected 28 days after the second AZD1222 dose. The receptors here all came from an adult who received the AZD1222 COVID-19 vaccine. Both conserved end residues are part of each CDR3. The D gene is left open where the match is weak. The size field is filled for only some rows; it gives once, few, many or a size class.

D: .; length: 14; J: TRBJ1-3; V: TRBV29-1; size: .; DNA: TGCAGCGTTGAAGCGGGGACAAAAGGAAACACCATATATTTT; CDR3: CSVEAGTKGNTIYF
D: .; length: 15; J: TRBJ1-1; V: TRBV14; size: .; DNA: TGTGCCAGCAGCCAAGGCTTGTTCGAGCACACTGAAGCTTTCTTT; CDR3: CASSQGLFEHTEAFF
D: .; length: 16; J: TRBJ1-5; V: TRBV23-1; size: .; DNA: TGCGCCAGCAGTCAAAAAGGGGGGCCGGGCTATCAGCCCCAGCATTTT; CDR3: CASSQKGGPGYQPQHF
D: .; length: 15; J: TRBJ1-6; V: TRBV6-5; size: .; DNA: TGTGCCAGCAGTTACGTCCGGGCAGCTACTTCACCCCTCCACTTT; CDR3: CASSYVRAATSPLHF
D: TRBD1; length: 16; J: TRBJ1-2; V: TRBV28; size: .; DNA: TGTGCCAGCAGTTTCATCAGGGGGGCCGCGTTAGATGGCTACACCTTC; CDR3: CASSFIRGAALDGYTF
D: .; length: 15; J: TRBJ1-5; V: TRBV7-2; size: few; DNA: TGTGCCAGCAGTCAGAGGTTGGTTAGCAATCAGCCCCAGCATTTT; CDR3: CASSQRLVSNQPQHF
D: .; length: 13; J: TRBJ1-5; V: TRBV6-5; size: .; DNA: TGTGCCAGCAGGGGGGACCTTAATCAGCCCCAGCATTTT; CDR3: CASRGDLNQPQHF
D: .; length: 14; J: TRBJ1-2; V: TRBV5-6; size: .; DNA: TGTGCCAGCAGCTTGGGCGACAGATCCTATGGCTACACCTTC; CDR3: CASSLGDRSYGYTF
D: .; length: 20; J: TRBJ2-2; V: TRBV15; size: .; DNA: TGTGCCACCAGCAGAGTTGGGGGCAGGGACCAACCTTTTAACACCGGGGAGCTGTTTTTT; CDR3: CATSRVGGRDQPFNTGELFF
D: TRBD1; length: 21; J: TRBJ1-3; V: TRBV27; size: .; DNA: TGTGCCAGCAGTTTATGGCCCCCCACAGGGGGCTCCTTCTTATCTGGAAACACCATATATTTT; CDR3: CASSLWPPTGGSFLSGNTIYF
D: TRBD1; length: 14; J: TRBJ2-1; V: TRBV5-4; size: .; DNA: TGTGCCAGCAGCAGAGGACAGGGGGCGCATGAGCAGTTCTTC; CDR3: CASSRGQGAHEQFF
D: .; length: 13; J: TRBJ2-7; V: TRBV3-1/TRBV3-2; size: .; DNA: TGTGCCAGCAGCCAGGAGCGATACCTGGAGCAGTACTTC; CDR3: CASSQERYLEQYF
D: .; length: 13; J: TRBJ1-6; V: TRBV4-2; size: few; DNA: TGTGCCAGCAGCCAAGAATGGGCTTCACCCCTCCACTTT; CDR3: CASSQEWASPLHF
D: .; length: 13; J: TRBJ1-4; V: TRBV18; size: .; DNA: TGTGCCAGCTCACGCGGCCAGAATGAAAAACTGTTTTTT; CDR3: CASSRGQNEKLFF